Given below is one T cell receptor (beta chain) in context. This record comes from a study of CD8 T cells in Susac syndrome. There are 16 residues in the CDR3. The germline CDR1 and CDR2 sequences are SEHNR and FQNEAQ (reference sequence). V was pared by 5 bases and J by 0 bases, with 9 bases of the junction left unmatched. An amount of RNA that ranged from roughly 0.5 to 1 ug was reverse transcribed with random hexamers. TCRdb re-called the immunoSEQ multiplex PCR reads with MiXCR, one entry per CDR3 protein. The sample holds hundreds of thousands of distinct CDR3 sequences, 95% to 97% seen once. The chain employs TRBV7-9 and TRBJ1-1; TRBD1 matches 7 bases. Sequenced: CD4+ T cells from PBMCs. The clonotype originates from a human donor with Susac syndrome. This CDR3 is CASSPRDRILNTEAFF. Here the CDR3 DNA reads TGTGCCAGCAGCCCGCGGGACAGAATTTTGAACACTGAAGCTTTCTTT.